This entry concerns a single TCR beta chain. Its antigen is not yet known. Qualities for individual bases were not recorded, and no much larger clone is one base off. Genomic DNA was isolated from the sorted cells so that the TCRbeta CDR3 region could be sequenced. The immunoSEQ Assay was used to sequence the TCRbeta CDR3 regions. Here the immuneACCESS table is served through TCRdb, limited to in-frame sequences with V and J called. Missing clones are a known gap in these copies; in checked studies unresolved V genes cover under half, and the rest lacks a known reason. This sample is represented by roughly 100,000 clones; approximately 90% of them were singletons. 0.45% to 0.5% of the sample comes from the top ten. Patients with autoimmune disease history or receiving systemic immunosuppression were excluded from the trial. In every dose cohort, peripheral blood was drawn for TCR sequencing at baseline, cycle 4 day 1, and cycle 7 day 1. The samples were drawn from a first-in-human, open-label, multicenter phase I dose-escalation trial of ivuxolimab. Adults with locally advanced or metastatic melanoma, renal cell, hepatocellular, or head and neck squamous cell carcinoma were enrolled in the trial. Before TCR sequencing, CD4+ T cells and CD8+ T cells from peripheral blood were sorted into separate populations.

This sample is part of a study of OX40 agonist ivuxolimab in advanced cancers. For the wider study: Ivuxolimab was a fully human IgG2 agonistic monoclonal antibody targeting the costimulatory receptor OX40 (CD134). Intravenous ivuxolimab was administered to patients every 2 weeks at six dose levels: 0.01, 0.1, 0.3, 1.5, 3 and 10 mg/kg. Among the roughly 50 dose-escalation patients, about 19 had hepatocellular carcinoma, around 15 melanoma, 9 renal cell carcinoma and 9 head and neck cancer. Peripheral TCRbeta sequencing aimed to test whether ivuxolimab altered TCR sequence diversity and caused clonal T-cell expansion. The paper describes the monotherapy dose-escalation part (N of about 55 patients) of the phase I trial of ivuxolimab. Prior anti-PD-1, anti-PD-L1 or anti-CTLA-4 therapy was permitted, and approximately 42% of dose-escalation patients had received checkpoint inhibitors. Partial responses were achieved by three dose-escalation patients, of whom one had hepatocellular carcinoma and two had cutaneous melanoma. A male proportion of roughly 80% and a mean age of 60 years, ranging from about 20 to 80, were recorded for the dose-escalation cohort. Overall study results and their limits: Clonal expansion of both CD4+ and CD8+ blood T cells was observed from baseline to week 6 at doses 0.1 to 3.0 mg/kg. Partial responders in the 0.1-3.0 mg/kg groups had among the lowest normalized peripheral clonal expansion, especially among CD8+ T cells. After ivuxolimab, more expanded clones were found on average in CD8+ T cells than in CD4+ T cells. Low levels of normalized T-cell clonal expansion were also shown by some nonresponding patients. Which antigens the clonally expanded peripheral T cells were specific for was not determined.

V and J are trimmed by 5 bases and 10 bases, and the gene matches miss 7 bases of the junction. Via the germline V gene (reference sequence), CDR1 is SEHNR and CDR2 FQNEAQ. Measured from the cysteine to the phenylalanine, the CDR3 is 13 residues long. The kept DNA is CDR3 alone, 39 bases in frame from the first base. The chain links TRBV7-9 with TRBJ1-4, with 7 middle bases fitting TRBD1. The sample in question was CD4+ or CD8+ T cells sorted from blood, obtained in a trial of the OX40 agonist ivuxolimab. This sequence originates from an adult with an advanced solid tumor such as melanoma, head and neck, liver or kidney cancer. The CDR3 reads CASSPQGGGKLFF. The DNA reads as follows: TGTGCCAGCAGCCCGCAGGGGGGGGGAAAACTGTTTTTT.